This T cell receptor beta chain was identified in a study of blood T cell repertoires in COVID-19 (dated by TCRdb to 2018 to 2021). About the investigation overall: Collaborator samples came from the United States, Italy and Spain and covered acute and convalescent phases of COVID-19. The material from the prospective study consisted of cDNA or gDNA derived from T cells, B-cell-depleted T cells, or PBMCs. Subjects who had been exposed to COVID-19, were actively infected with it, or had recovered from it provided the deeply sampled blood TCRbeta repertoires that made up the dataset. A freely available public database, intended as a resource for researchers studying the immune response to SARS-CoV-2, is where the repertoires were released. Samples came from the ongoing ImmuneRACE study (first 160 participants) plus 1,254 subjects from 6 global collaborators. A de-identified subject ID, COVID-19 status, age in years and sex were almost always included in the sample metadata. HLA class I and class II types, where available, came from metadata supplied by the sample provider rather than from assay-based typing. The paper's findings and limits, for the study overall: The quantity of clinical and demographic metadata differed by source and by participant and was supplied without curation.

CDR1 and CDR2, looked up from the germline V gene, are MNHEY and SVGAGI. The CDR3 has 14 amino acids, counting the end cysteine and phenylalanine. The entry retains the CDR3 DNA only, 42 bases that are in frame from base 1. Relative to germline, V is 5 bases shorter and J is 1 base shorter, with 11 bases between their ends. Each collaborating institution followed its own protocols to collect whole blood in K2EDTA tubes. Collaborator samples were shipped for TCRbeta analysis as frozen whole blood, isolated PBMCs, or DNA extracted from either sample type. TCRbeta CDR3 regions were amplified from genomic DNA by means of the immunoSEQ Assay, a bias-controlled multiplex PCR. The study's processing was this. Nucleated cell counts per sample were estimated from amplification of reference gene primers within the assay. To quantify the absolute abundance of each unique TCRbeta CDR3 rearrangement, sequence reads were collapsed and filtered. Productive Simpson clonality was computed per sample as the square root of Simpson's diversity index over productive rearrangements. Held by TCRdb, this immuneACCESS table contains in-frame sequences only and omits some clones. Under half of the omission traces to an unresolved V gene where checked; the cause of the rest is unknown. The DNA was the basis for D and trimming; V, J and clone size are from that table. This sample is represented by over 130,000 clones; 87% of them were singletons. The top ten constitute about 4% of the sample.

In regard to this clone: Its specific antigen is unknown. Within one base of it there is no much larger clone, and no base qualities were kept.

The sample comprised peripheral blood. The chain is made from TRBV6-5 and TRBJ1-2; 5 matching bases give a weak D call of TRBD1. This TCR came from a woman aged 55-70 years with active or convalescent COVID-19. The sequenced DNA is TGTGCCAGCAGTACAGGCAATAGTAACTATGGCTACACCTTC. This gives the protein CASSTGNSNYGYTF.